The T cell receptor beta chain described here comes from a study of blood T cells in healthy people across ages. Notes on the study in general: Diversity estimated from one million T cells was considered an underestimate. Roughly linear declines in TCR beta diversity per million T cells occurred with age. Not knowing donor CMV status may have confounded expanded clonotype changes.

It was with a sample-barcoded 5' primer and a J-beta primer mix that a second PCR of about 6 to 11 cycles was run. A template-switch adaptor that had 12 random nucleotides put a tag on each cDNA molecule. TCRdb ran MiXCR on the 5' RACE reads and lists one entry per CDR3 protein. The table records hundreds of thousands of distinct CDR3 sequences, roughly 21% of them present only once. V was trimmed by 0 bases and J by 2 bases, leaving 11 bases between them. Per the germline V gene, CDR1 is MNHEY and CDR2 is SMNVEV (reference sequence). The CDR3 consists of 15 residues. Turning to this clonotype: Its matching antigen is unknown.

The rearrangement joins TRBV27 to TRBJ2-7; a possible D gene is TRBD2 (6 bases). This clonotype originated in a man between 65 and 85 years old in good health. Material: blood. The CDR3 DNA is TGTGCCAGCAGTTTATCTTCGACGGGGGCCTACGAGCAGTACTTC. Protein sequence: CASSLSSTGAYEQYF.